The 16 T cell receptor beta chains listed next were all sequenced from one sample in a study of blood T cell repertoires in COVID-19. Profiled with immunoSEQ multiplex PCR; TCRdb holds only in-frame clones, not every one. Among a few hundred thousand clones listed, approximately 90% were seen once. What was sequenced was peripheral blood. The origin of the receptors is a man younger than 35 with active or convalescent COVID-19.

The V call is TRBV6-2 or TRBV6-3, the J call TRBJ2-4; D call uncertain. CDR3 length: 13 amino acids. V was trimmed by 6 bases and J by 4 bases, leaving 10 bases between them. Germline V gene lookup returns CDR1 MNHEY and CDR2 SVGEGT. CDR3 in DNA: TGTGCCAGCAGCTCAGGTGTGAAAAACATTCAGTACTTC. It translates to CASSSGVKNIQYF.

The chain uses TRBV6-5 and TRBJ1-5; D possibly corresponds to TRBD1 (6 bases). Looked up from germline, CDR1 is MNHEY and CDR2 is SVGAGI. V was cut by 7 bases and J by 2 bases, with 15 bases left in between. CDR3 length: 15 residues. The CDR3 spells CASNPLTGGNQPQHF. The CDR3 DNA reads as TGTGCCAGCAACCCATTGACAGGTGGCAATCAGCCCCAGCATTTT.

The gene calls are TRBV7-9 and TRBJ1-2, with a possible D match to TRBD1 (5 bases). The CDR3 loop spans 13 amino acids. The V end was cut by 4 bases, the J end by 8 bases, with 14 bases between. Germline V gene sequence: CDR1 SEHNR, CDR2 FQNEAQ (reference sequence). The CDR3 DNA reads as TGTGCCAGCAGCTCCGGGAGGGGTCTGGGCTACACCTTC. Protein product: CASSSGRGLGYTF.

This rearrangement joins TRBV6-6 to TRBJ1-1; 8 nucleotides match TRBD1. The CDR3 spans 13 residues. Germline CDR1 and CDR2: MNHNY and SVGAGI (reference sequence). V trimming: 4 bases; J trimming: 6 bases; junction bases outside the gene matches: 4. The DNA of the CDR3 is TGTGCCAGCAGTTCACCGACAGGGGCTGAAGCTTTCTTT. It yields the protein CASSSPTGAEAFF.

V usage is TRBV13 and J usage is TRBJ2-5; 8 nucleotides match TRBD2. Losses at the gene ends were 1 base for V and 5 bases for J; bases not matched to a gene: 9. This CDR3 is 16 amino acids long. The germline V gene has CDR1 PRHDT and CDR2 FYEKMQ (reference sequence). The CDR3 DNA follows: TGTGCCAGCAGCTTAGTGAGTGCGGGGGGCCTCGAGACCCAGTACTTC. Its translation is CASSLVSAGGLETQYF.

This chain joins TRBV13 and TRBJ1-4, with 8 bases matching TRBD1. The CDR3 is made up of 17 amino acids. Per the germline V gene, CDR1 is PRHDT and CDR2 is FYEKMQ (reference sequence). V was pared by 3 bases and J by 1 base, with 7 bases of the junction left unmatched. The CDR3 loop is CASSLGTGLGTNEKLFF. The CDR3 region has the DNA TGTGCCAGCAGCTTGGGGACAGGTCTGGGAACTAATGAAAAACTGTTTTTT.

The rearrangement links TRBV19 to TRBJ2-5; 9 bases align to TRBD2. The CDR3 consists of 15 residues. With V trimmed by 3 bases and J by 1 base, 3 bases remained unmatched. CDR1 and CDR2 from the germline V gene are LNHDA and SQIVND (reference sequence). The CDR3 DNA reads TGTGCCAGTAGTATTGGAGCGGGGGGCCAAGAGACCCAGTACTTC. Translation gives CASSIGAGGQETQYF.

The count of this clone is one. DNA of the CDR3: TGCGCCAGCAGCTTGGGCAGTGGCGGGTCGGCGGGAAACACCATATATTTT. Translation gives CASSLGSGGSAGNTIYF. This chain links TRBV5-1 with TRBJ1-3; D is undetermined. CDR3 length: 17 residues. Germline values: CDR1 SGHRS, CDR2 YFSETQ. Trimming took off 0 bases at V and 4 bases at J, with 17 bases between the two ends.

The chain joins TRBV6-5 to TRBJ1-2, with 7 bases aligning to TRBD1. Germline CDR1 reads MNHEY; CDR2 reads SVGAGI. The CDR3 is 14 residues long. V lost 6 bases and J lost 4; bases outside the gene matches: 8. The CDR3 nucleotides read TGTGCCAGCAGATCCGACAGGGTCTCCTATGGCTACACCTTC. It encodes CASRSDRVSYGYTF.

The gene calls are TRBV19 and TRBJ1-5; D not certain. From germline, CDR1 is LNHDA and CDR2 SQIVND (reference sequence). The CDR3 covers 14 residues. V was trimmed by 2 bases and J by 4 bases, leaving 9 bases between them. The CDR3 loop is CASSISSPNQPQHF. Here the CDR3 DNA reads TGTGCCAGTAGTATAAGCTCGCCGAATCAGCCCCAGCATTTT.

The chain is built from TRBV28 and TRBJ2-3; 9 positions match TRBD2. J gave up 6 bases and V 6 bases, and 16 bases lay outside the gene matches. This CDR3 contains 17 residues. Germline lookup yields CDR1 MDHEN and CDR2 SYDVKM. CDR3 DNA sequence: TGTGCCAGCAGAGAAACGACTAGCGGTGCCTTGGGGGATACGCAGTATTTT. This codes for CASRETTSGALGDTQYF.

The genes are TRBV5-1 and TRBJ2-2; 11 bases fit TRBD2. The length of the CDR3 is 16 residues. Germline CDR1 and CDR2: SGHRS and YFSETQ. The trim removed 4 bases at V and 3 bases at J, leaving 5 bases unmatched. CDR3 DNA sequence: TGCGCCAGCAGCACTACTAGCGGGAGTTACACCGGGGAGCTGTTTTTT. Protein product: CASSTTSGSYTGELFF.

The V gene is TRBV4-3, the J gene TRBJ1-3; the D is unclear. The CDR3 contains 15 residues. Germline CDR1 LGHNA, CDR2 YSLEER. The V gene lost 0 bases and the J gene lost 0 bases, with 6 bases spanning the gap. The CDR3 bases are TGCGCCAGCAGCCAAGAGATAGTCTCTGGAAACACCATATATTTT. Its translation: CASSQEIVSGNTIYF.

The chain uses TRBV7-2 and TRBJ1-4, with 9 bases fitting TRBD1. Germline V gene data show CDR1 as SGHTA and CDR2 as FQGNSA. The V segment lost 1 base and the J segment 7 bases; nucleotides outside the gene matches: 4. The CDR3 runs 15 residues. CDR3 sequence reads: CASSLGGTGIEKLFF. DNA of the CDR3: TGTGCCAGCAGCTTAGGAGGGACAGGGATTGAAAAACTGTTTTTT.

This CDR3 reads CASSIDSGIGGYTF. The DNA for the CDR3 is TGTGCCAGTAGTATCGACTCAGGGATAGGCGGCTACACCTTC. V and J are TRBV19 and TRBJ1-2; the D gene is possibly TRBD1 (5 bases). The germline CDR1 and CDR2 sequences are LNHDA and SQIVND (reference sequence). With 3 bases removed from V and 8 bases from J, the gap between germline ends came to 16 bases. The length of the CDR3 is 14 residues.

The CDR3 bases are TGTGCCAGCAGAACCCTGACAGGCCCGAACACTGAAGCTTTCTTT. Translating it yields CASRTLTGPNTEAFF. This sequence joins TRBV2 and TRBJ1-1, with D possibly matching TRBD1 (6 bases). Deletions cut 6 bases from V and 1 base from J, with 15 bases between. CDR3 length equals 15 residues. The V gene's germline CDR1 is SNHLY and CDR2 FYNNEI.